The 14 T cell receptor beta chains reported below all come from one sample, sequenced in a study of human thymus T cells. Resections removed during corrective heart surgery provided the thymus tissue used. Sequencing used immunoSEQ multiplex PCR; TCRdb keeps in-frame clones, though not all of them. The sample has 120,000 or so clones, around 94% seen once. The sequencing input was thymus tissue. These TCRs come from a boy younger than two with a congenital heart defect but otherwise immunologically healthy.

The V and J genes are TRBV30 and TRBJ1-4; 7 nucleotides agree with TRBD1. The V segment lost 3 bases and the J segment 6 bases; nucleotides outside the gene matches: 4. The germline V gene encodes CDR1 GTSNPN and CDR2 SVGIG (reference sequence). The length of the CDR3 is 13 residues. The CDR3 DNA follows: TGTGCCTGGAGCAACAGGGGTGATGAAAAACTGTTTTTT. Encoded protein: CAWSNRGDEKLFF. The variable domain in full, completed from reference TRBV30 and TRBJ1-4, reads SQTIHQWPATLVQPVGSPLSLECTVEGTSNPNLYWYRQAAGRGLQLLFYSVGIGQISSEVPQNLSASRPQDRQFILSSKKLLLSDSGFYLCAWSNRGDEKLFFGSGTQLSVL.

This chain connects TRBV30 to TRBJ2-5; a possible D gene is TRBD2 (6 bases). This CDR3 comprises 14 residues. The germline gives CDR1 GTSNPN, CDR2 SVGIG (reference sequence). V lost 6 bases, J lost 3 bases, and 17 bases lay in between. The CDR3 loop reads CACDSGLPKETQYF. For the CDR3, the DNA is TGTGCCTGCGACTCCGGACTACCTAAAGAGACCCAGTACTTC.

The chain employs TRBV11-2 and TRBJ2-1; 9 bases map to TRBD2. Per germline, CDR1 SGHAT and CDR2 FQNNGV. V was pared by 5 bases and J by 4 bases, with 6 bases of the junction left unmatched. This CDR3 spans 15 amino acids. The CDR3 here is CASSPATSGYNEQFF. The CDR3 DNA is TGTGCCAGCAGCCCGGCGACTAGCGGATACAATGAGCAGTTCTTC. The full variable domain, its missing parts supplied by reference TRBV11-2 and TRBJ2-1, is EAGVAQSPRYKIIEKRQSVAFWCNPISGHATLYWYQQILGQGPKLLIQFQNNGVVDDSQLPKDRFSAERLKGVDSTLKIQPAKLEDSAVYLCASSPATSGYNEQFFGPGTRLTVL.

The chain links TRBV21-1 to TRBJ1-5; the D segment call TRBD1 is taken from the table without a DNA check. TRBV21-1 is assigned pseudogene status. The CDR3 sequence is 14 residues long. Here the CDR3 reads CASSKGQGDQPQHF. The CDR3 bases are TGTGCCAGCAGCAAAGGTCAGGGCGATCAGCCCCAGCATTTT.

Comment on this clone: One junction end disagrees with the germline gene, perhaps due to a read error. The chain recombines TRBV4-1 with TRBJ1-3; 7 nucleotides match TRBD1. Germline CDR1 and CDR2: MGHRA and YSYEKL. The length of the CDR3 is 14 residues. The CDR3: CASSQDPHKIQGDF. CDR3 nucleotides: TGCGCCAGCAGCCAAGATCCCCATAAAATCCAGGGGGATTTT.

This clone was seen a single time. This chain uses TRBV27 with TRBJ1-2; possibly TRBD1 for D (5 bases). Trimming pared 3 bases from V and 6 bases from J, leaving 11 bases between. The CDR3 has 13 amino acids. The germline V gene has CDR1 MNHEY and CDR2 SMNVEV (reference sequence). Written as DNA, the CDR3 is TGTGCCAGCAGTTTTGAGTGGGGGGATGGCTACACCTTC. It yields the protein CASSFEWGDGYTF.

This chain uses TRBV28 with TRBJ1-5, with D possibly being TRBD1 (5 bases). This CDR3 is 16 amino acids long. Trimming removed 3 bases at V and 0 bases at J, with 12 bases between. Looked up from germline, CDR1 is MDHEN and CDR2 is SYDVKM. The CDR3 spells CASSFPRGSSNQPQHF. As DNA, the CDR3 is TGTGCCAGCAGTTTCCCCCGGGGGTCTAGCAATCAGCCCCAGCATTTT.

The V gene is TRBV10-3, the J gene TRBJ2-7; 7 bases fit TRBD1. The CDR3 is 14 residues long. The germline V gene has CDR1 ENHRY and CDR2 SYGVKD. The V and J ends lost 10 bases and 0 bases, in that order; junction bases with no gene match: 9. The CDR3 nucleotides read TGTGCCAGAAGGGACAGATATTCCTCCTACGAGCAGTACTTC. Its translation: CARRDRYSSYEQYF.

The CDR3 region has the DNA TGTGCCAGCAGCTTTAGCGGGGGCACAGATACGCAGTATTTT. Its translation is CASSFSGGTDTQYF. V usage is TRBV12-1 and J usage is TRBJ2-3; the table's D call, TRBD2, was not checked against the DNA. TRBV12-1 is a recognized pseudogene. The CDR3 totals 14 residues.

The rearrangement uses TRBV15 and TRBJ2-7; 7 bases align to TRBD1. Per germline, CDR1 LNHNV and CDR2 YYDKDF (reference sequence). J was trimmed by 7 bases and V by 7 bases; bases with no gene match: 10. This CDR3 spans 13 amino acids. CDR3 loop: CATTRGGNEEQYF. CDR3 DNA: TGTGCCACCACGAGAGGGGGCAACGAGGAGCAGTACTTC.

The V call is TRBV5-1, the J call TRBJ1-2, with 7 bases matching TRBD1. Per the germline V gene, CDR1 is SGHRS and CDR2 is YFSETQ. V shed 4 bases and J 8 bases; nucleotides not matched to a gene: 14. The CDR3 is made up of 15 amino acids. This CDR3 reads CASSPDRNSPRGYTF. CDR3 DNA: TGCGCCAGCAGCCCGGACAGGAACTCCCCTAGAGGCTACACCTTC.

The chain joins TRBV7-2 to TRBJ1-5; no reliable D call. CDR1 and CDR2 from the germline V gene are SGHTA and FQGNSA. The germline V and J ends were trimmed by 2 bases and 3 bases, with 8 bases remaining between them. The CDR3 has 14 residues. This CDR3 reads CASSLYTYNQPQHF. The DNA for the CDR3 is TGTGCCAGCAGCTTATACACCTACAATCAGCCCCAGCATTTT.

Concerning this clone: The junction departs from the called germline gene at one end, perhaps through a read error. The chain has TRBV14 and TRBJ2-3; 12 bases are a match to TRBD2. Germline V lookup: CDR1 SGHDN, CDR2 FVKESK. The CDR3 is made up of 18 amino acids. CDR3 coding DNA: TGTGCCAGCAGTCAAGGCCCCACTAGCGGGGGGCCCAGAAATACGCAGTATTTT. This encodes CASSQGPTSGGPRNTQYF.

The V call is TRBV15, the J call TRBJ2-3; TRBD2 might be the D (5 bases). Germline V gene sequence: CDR1 LNHNV, CDR2 YYDKDF (reference sequence). The CDR3 is 14 residues long. The V gene lost 1 base and the J gene lost 3 bases, with 8 bases spanning the gap. The CDR3 reads CATSRAGGTDTQYF. CDR3 sequence (DNA): TGTGCCACCAGCAGAGCTGGCGGGACAGATACGCAGTATTTT.